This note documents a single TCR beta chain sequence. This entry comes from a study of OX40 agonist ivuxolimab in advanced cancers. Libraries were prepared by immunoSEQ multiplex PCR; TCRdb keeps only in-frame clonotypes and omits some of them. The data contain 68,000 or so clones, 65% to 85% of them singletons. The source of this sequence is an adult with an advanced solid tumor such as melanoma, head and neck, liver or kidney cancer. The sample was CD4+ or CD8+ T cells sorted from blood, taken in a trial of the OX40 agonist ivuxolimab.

The CDR3 region has the DNA TGTGCCAGCAGCAATGGGGAAACAGAGAACACCGGGGAGCTGTTTTTT. This codes for CASSNGETENTGELFF. V gene TRBV21-1 combines with J gene TRBJ2-2. TRBV21-1 represents a pseudogene. This CDR3 is built from 16 residues.